The rows below give T cell receptor beta chains drawn from one sample of a study of neurological immune-mediated disorders. Via MiXCR, TCRdb re-called the 5' RACE reads, giving one row per CDR3 protein. The sample has some 15,000 distinct CDR3 sequences; 5.5% to 7% are singletons. The sample comprised CD8+ T cells from blood. The receptors derive from a woman aged 35 to 49 in good health. The CDR3 runs from the conserved cysteine through the conserved F or W. D genes are given only for firm matches. Size is stated for part of the rows, as once, few or many counts, or as a class when the clone is expanded.

j_call d_call cdr3_length v_call clone_size cdr3_aa cdr3_nt
TRBJ2-1 - 11 TRBV7-2 - CAGSLGGEQFF TGTGCCGGCAGTCTCGGGGGTGAGCAGTTCTTC
TRBJ1-6 TRBD1 18 TRBV12-3/TRBV12-4 many CASSSHLMTGFLHSPLHF TGTGCCAGCAGTTCCCACCTCATGACAGGGTTCCTACATTCACCCCTCCACTTT
TRBJ2-3 TRBD1 13 TRBV7-9 many CAAVGGLTDTQYF TGTGCCGCCGTAGGGGGCCTAACAGATACGCAGTATTTT
TRBJ1-5 TRBD1 15 TRBV20-1 once CSARRDRAGNQPYHF TGCAGTGCTAGAAGGGACAGGGCGGGCAATCAGCCCTATCATTTT
TRBJ2-5 - 14 TRBV27 many CASISVLAPETQYF TGTGCCAGCATTTCAGTTTTGGCGCCCGAGACCCAGTACTTC
TRBJ1-5 - 16 TRBV20-1 many CSARESGTSVGQPQHF TGCAGTGCTAGAGAGTCAGGGACATCCGTCGGACAGCCCCAGCATTTT
TRBJ2-2 TRBD2 17 TRBV2 many CASSERLAGVRGGELFF TGTGCCAGCAGTGAGCGACTAGCGGGAGTCAGGGGCGGGGAGCTGTTTTTT
TRBJ1-1 TRBD1 14 TRBV2 once CASRGTGPNTEAFF TGTGCCAGCAGGGGGACAGGCCCGAACACTGAAGCTTTCTTT
TRBJ1-2 - 12 TRBV20-1 many CSAGGPDRRGTF TGCAGTGCTGGGGGTCCTGACAGGCGAGGCACCTTC
TRBJ2-3 TRBD2 16 TRBV3-1 once CASSQDSGGGTDTQYF TGTGCCAGCAGCCAAGATAGCGGGGGTGGAACAGATACGCAGTATTTT
TRBJ2-2 - 15 TRBV21-1 many CASSNGDRQTGELFF TGTGCCAGCAGCAACGGGGACAGGCAAACCGGGGAGCTGTTTTTT